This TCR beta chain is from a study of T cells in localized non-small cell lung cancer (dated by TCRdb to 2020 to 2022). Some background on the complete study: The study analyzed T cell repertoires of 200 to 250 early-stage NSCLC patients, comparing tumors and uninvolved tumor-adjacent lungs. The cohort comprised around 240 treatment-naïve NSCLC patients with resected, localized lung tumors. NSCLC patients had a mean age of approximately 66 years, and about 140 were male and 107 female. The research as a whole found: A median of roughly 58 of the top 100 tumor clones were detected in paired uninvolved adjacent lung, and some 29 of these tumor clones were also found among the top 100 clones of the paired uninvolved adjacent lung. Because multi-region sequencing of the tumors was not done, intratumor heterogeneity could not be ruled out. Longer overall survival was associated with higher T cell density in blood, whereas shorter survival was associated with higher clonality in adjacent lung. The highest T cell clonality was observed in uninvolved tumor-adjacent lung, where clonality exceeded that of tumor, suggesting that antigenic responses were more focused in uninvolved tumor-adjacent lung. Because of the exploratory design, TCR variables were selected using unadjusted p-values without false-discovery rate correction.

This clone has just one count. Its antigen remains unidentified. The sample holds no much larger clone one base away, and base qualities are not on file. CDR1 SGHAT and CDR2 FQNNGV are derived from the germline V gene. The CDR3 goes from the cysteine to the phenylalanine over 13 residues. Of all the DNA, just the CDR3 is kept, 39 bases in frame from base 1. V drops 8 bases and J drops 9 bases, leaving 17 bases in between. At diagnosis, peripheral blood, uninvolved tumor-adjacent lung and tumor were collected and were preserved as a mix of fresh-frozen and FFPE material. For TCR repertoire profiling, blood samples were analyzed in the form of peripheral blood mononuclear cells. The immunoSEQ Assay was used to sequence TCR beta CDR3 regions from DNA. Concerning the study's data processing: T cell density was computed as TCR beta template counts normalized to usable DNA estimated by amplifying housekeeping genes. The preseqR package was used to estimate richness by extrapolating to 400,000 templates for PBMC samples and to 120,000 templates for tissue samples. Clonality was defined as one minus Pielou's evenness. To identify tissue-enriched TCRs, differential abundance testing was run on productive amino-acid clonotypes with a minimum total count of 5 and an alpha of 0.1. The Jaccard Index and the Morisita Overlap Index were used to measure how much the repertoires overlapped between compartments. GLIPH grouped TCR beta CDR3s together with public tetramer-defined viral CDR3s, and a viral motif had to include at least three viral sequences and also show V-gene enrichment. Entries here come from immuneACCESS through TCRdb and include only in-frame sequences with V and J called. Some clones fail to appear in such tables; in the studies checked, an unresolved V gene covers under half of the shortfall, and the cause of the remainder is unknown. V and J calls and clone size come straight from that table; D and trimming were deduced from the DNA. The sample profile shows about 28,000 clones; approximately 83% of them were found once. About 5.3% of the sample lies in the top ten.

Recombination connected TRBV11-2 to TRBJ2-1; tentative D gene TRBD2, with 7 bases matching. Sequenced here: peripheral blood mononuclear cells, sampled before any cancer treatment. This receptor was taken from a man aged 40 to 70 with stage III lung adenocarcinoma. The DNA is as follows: TGTGCCAGCTCTCAAGGGGGGGGGCCTGAGCAGTTCTTC. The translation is CASSQGGGPEQFF.